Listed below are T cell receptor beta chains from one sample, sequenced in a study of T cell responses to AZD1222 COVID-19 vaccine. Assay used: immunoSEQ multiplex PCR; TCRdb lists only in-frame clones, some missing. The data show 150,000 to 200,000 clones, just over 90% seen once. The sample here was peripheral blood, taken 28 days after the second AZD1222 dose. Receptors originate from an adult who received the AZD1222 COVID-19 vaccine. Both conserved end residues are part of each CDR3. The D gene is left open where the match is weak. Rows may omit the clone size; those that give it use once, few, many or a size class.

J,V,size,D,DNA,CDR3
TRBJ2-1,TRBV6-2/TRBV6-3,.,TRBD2,TGTGCCAGCAGTTACTCGGGGAGCGGGGGCTACTCCTACAATGAGCAGTTCTTC,CASSYSGSGGYSYNEQFF
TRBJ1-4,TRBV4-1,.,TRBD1,TGCGCCAGCAGCCAAGAAGGGGGCCTGGCAACTAATGAAAAACTGTTTTTT,CASSQEGGLATNEKLFF
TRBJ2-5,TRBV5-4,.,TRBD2,TGTGCCAGCAGCTTGGGTTGGGAGGGACAAGAGACCCAGTACTTC,CASSLGWEGQETQYF
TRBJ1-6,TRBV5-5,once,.,TGTGCCAGCAGCATTGGGGGGCAGGGTATGAATTCACCCCTCCACTTT,CASSIGGQGMNSPLHF
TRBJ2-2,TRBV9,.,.,TGTGCCAGCAGCGTAGATTGGTTGCGGGGGAACACCGGGGAGCTGTTTTTT,CASSVDWLRGNTGELFF
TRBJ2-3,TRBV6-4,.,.,TGTGCCAGCAGTGGGACAGGCACAGATACGCAGTATTTT,CASSGTGTDTQYF
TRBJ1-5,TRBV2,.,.,TGTGCCAGCAGCAGGGACACCAATCAGCCCCAGCATTTT,CASSRDTNQPQHF
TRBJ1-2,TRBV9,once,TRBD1,TGTGCCAGCAGCCCCGCGACAGGGGGCCTTGGCTACACCTTC,CASSPATGGLGYTF
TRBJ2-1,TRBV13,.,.,TGTGCCAGCAGTGCCCGACAGAACAATGAGCAGTTCTTC,CASSARQNNEQFF
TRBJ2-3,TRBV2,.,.,TGTGCCAGCAGTGTAGGCAGACCAACAGATACGCAGTATTTT,CASSVGRPTDTQYF
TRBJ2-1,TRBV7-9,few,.,TGTGCCAGCAGCTTAGGACAATACAATGAGCAGTTCTTC,CASSLGQYNEQFF
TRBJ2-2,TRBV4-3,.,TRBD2,TGCGCCAGCAGCCAAGGGACTAGCGGGAACACCGGGGAGCTGTTTTTT,CASSQGTSGNTGELFF
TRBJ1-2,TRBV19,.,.,TGTGCCAGTACCTACCTTCTTCGGGGGGCTCTCCATGGCTACACCTTC,CASTYLLRGALHGYTF
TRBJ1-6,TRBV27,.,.,TGTGCCAGCAGTGCCCTGCCAGGGGCCGGTTCACCCCTCCACTTT,CASSALPGAGSPLHF
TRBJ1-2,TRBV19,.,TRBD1,TGTGCCAGTACCCTGGGACAGGGGGCTAGTGGCTACACCTTC,CASTLGQGASGYTF
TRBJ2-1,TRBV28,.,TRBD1,TGTGCCAGCAGTCTCTGGACAGGGGGCTTAAGCTCCTACAATGAGCAGTTCTTC,CASSLWTGGLSSYNEQFF
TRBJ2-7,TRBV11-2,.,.,TGTGCCAGCAGCCGAGAGAGAGTCTCCTACGAGCAGTACTTC,CASSRERVSYEQYF